Presented here are 11 T cell receptor beta chains from one specimen sequenced in a study of blood T cell repertoires in COVID-19. The data were produced by immunoSEQ multiplex PCR, yet TCRdb's version contains in-frame clones alone and is incomplete. The sample records over 130,000 clones, 85% being singletons. Input material: peripheral blood. All receptors derive from a middle-aged man with acute or convalescent COVID-19.

The gene calls are TRBV3-1 (or the pseudogene TRBV3-2) and TRBJ2-5, with TRBD1 matching 12 bases. The CDR3 covers 17 residues. Germline V gene sequence: CDR1 LGHDT, CDR2 YNNKEL (reference sequence). V shed 6 bases and J 2 bases; nucleotides not matched to a gene: 10. CDR3 in amino acids: CASSSGTGGNLQETQYF. CDR3 coding DNA: TGTGCCAGCAGTTCCGGGACAGGGGGCAACTTACAAGAGACCCAGTACTTC.

The gene calls are TRBV18 and TRBJ1-5; 7 nucleotides line up with TRBD1. Germline V CDR1 and CDR2: KGHSH, LQKENI. The length of the CDR3 is 16 residues. Trimming took 4 bases from V and 7 from J; bases not matched to a gene: 13. The CDR3 DNA reads TGTGCCAGCTCACTATTCCCTGGGACAGAACAGCAGCCCCAGCATTTT. Residues: CASSLFPGTEQQPQHF.

The rearrangement joins TRBV19 to TRBJ2-7, with TRBD1 matching over 9 bases. The CDR3 spans 14 residues. Germline lookup yields CDR1 LNHDA and CDR2 SQIVND (reference sequence). V lost 2 bases, J lost 6 bases, and 5 bases stayed unmatched. The CDR3 spells CASSISGQGGEQYF. CDR3 DNA sequence: TGTGCCAGTAGTATATCGGGACAGGGAGGCGAGCAGTACTTC.

This clone was counted once. The gene calls are TRBV19 and TRBJ1-5; TRBD1 might be the D (5 bases). The V and J ends lost 4 bases and 0 bases respectively, with 10 bases between them. CDR3 length equals 15 residues. Germline lookup yields CDR1 LNHDA and CDR2 SQIVND (reference sequence). The CDR3 DNA reads as TGTGCCAGTAGTAGGCGGGGGAATAGCAATCAGCCCCAGCATTTT. Protein: CASSRRGNSNQPQHF.

This chain links TRBV30 with TRBJ2-7, with 12 nucleotides matching TRBD1. The CDR3 is 15 residues long. Trimming removed 3 bases from V and 5 bases from J; junction bases left unmatched: 8. In germline, CDR1 is GTSNPN, CDR2 SVGIG (reference sequence). For the CDR3, the DNA is TGTGCCTGGAGGACCGGGACAGGGGGCCGAAACGAGCAGTACTTC. Its protein is CAWRTGTGGRNEQYF.

In its sample, this clone was seen a few times. J is TRBJ1-6 and V is TRBV5-1, with D tentatively TRBD1 (5 bases). Germline CDR1 reads SGHRS; CDR2 reads YFSETQ. The length of the CDR3 is 12 residues. The V end was cut by 0 bases, the J end by 15 bases, with 10 bases between. CDR3 bases: TGCGCCAGCAGCTTGGGAACAGGTCTCCTCCACTTT. It translates to CASSLGTGLLHF.

This clone was detected once. The chain joins TRBV4-1 to TRBJ2-2; 12 bases match TRBD1. CDR3 length equals 15 residues. V gave up 5 bases and J gave up 6 bases; unmatched junction bases: 4. The germline CDR1 and CDR2 sequences are MGHRA and YSYEKL. As DNA, the CDR3 is TGCGCCAGCAGCTACCGGGACAGGGGGCCCGGGGAGCTGTTTTTT. As protein: CASSYRDRGPGELFF.

The table lists this clone with a count of one. The rearrangement links TRBV10-3 to TRBJ2-7; 7 bases are a match to TRBD2. V gave up 11 bases and J gave up 2 bases; unmatched junction bases: 3. The CDR3 loop spans 11 amino acids. Germline CDR1 is ENHRY and CDR2 is SYGVKD. CDR3 in amino acids: CAAGRTYEQYF. CDR3 nucleotides: TGTGCCGCCGGGAGGACCTACGAGCAGTACTTC.

J is TRBJ2-1 and V is TRBV5-6, with TRBD2 matching 14 bases. The V gene end was trimmed by 2 bases and the J gene end by 4 bases; junction bases not matched to a gene: 2. CDR3 size: 16 residues. Germline assignment: CDR1 SGHDT and CDR2 YYEEEE. CDR3 in DNA: TGTGCCAGCAGCTTACGACTAGCGGGAGGGTACAATGAGCAGTTCTTC. Its protein product is CASSLRLAGGYNEQFF.

This chain links TRBV5-1 with TRBJ1-1; D not resolved. Trimming took 2 bases from V and 1 from J, leaving 12 bases between them. Germline lookup yields CDR1 SGHRS and CDR2 YFSETQ. The CDR3 spans 15 residues. The CDR3, as DNA: TGCGCCAGCAGCTTTGGTTGGGGAGGGAACACTGAAGCTTTCTTT. It translates to CASSFGWGGNTEAFF.

Here the CDR3 reads CASSPPAGSGNTIYF. The CDR3 DNA reads as TGTGCCAGCTCACCGCCGGCGGGGTCTGGAAACACCATATATTTT. The rearrangement joins TRBV18 to TRBJ1-3; D is undetermined. V was pared by 3 bases and J by 1 base, with 10 bases between. The CDR3 is 15 residues long. Germline values: CDR1 KGHSH, CDR2 LQKENI.